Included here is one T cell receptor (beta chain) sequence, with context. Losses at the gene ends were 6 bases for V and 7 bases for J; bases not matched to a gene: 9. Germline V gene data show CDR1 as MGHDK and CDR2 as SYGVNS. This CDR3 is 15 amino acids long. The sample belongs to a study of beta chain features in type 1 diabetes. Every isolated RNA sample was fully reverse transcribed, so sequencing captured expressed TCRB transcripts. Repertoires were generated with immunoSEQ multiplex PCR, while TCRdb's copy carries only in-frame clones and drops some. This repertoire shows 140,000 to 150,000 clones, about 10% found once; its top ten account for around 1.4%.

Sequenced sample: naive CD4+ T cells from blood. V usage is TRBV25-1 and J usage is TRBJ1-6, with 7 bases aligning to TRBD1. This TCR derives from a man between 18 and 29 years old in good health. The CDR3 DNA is TGTGCCAGCAGCTCTAGACAGGGCGGGAATTCACCCCTCCACTTT. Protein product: CASSSRQGGNSPLHF. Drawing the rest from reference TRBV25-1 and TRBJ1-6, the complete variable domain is EADIYQTPRYLVIGTGKKITLECSQTMGHDKMYWYQQDPGMELHLIHYSYGVNSTEKGDLSSESTVSRIRTEHFPLTLESARPSHTSQYLCASSSRQGGNSPLHFGNGTRLTVT.